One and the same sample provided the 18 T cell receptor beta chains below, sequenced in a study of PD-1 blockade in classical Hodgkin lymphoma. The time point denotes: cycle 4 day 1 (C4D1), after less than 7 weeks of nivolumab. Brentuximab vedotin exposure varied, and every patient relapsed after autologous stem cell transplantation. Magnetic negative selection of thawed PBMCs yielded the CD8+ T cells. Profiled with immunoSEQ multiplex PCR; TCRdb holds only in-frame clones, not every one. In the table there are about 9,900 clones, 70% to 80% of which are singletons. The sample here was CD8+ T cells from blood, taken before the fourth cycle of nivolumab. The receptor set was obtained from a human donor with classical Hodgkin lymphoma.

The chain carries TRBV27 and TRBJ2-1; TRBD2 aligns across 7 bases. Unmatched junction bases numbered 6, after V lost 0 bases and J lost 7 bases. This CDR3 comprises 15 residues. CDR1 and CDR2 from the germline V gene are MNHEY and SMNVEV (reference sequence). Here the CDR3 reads CASSLSVGGRNEQFF. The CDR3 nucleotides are TGTGCCAGCAGTTTATCGGTGGGAGGGAGGAATGAGCAGTTCTTC.

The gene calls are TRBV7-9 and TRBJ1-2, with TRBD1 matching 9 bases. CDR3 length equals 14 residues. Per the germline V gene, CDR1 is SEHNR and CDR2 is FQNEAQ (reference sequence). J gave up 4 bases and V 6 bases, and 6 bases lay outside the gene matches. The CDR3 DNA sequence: TGTGCCAGCAGACCTCCGGGACAGGGCTATGGCTACACCTTC. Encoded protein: CASRPPGQGYGYTF.

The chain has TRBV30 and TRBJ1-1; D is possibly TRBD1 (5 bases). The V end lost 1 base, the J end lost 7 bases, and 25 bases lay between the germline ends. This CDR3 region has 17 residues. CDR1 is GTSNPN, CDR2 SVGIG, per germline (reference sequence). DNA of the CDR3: TGTGCCTGGAGTGGATACAGTGGGGCGGGGGATTACGATGAAGCTTTCTTT. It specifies CAWSGYSGAGDYDEAFF. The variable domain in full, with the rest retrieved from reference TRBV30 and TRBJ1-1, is SQTIHQWPATLVQPVGSPLSLECTVEGTSNPNLYWYRQAAGRGLQLLFYSVGIGQISSEVPQNLSASRPQDRQFILSSKKLLLSDSGFYLCAWSGYSGAGDYDEAFFGQGTRLTVV.

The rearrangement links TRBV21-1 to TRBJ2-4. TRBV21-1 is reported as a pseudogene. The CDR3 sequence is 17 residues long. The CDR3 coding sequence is TGTGCCAGCAGTGGATGTATACTACAGCAAAGAAAAAACATTCAGTACTTC. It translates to CASSGCILQQRKNIQYF.

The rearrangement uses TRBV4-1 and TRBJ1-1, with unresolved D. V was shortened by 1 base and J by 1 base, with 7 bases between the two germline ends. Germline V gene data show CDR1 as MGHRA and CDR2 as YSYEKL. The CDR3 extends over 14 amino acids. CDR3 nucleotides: TGCGCCAGCAGCCAAGGGAATAGGAACACTGAAGCTTTCTTT. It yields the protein CASSQGNRNTEAFF.

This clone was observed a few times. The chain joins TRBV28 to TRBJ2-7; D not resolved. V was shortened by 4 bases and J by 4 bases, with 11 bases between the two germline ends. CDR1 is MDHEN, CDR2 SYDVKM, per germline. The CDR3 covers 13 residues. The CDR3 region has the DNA TGTGCCAGCAGTTCCCCCCCCGGGTACGAGCAGTACTTC. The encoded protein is CASSSPPGYEQYF. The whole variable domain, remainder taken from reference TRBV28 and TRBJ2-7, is DVKVTQSSRYLVKRTGEKVFLECVQDMDHENMFWYRQDPGLGLRLIYFSYDVKMKEKGDIPEGYSVSREKKERFSLILESASTNQTSMYLCASSSPPGYEQYFGPGTRLTVT.

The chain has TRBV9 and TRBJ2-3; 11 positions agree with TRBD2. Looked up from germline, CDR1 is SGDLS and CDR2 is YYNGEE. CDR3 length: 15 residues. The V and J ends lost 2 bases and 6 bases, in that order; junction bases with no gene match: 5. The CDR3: CASSVASGGSDTQYF. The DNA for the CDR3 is TGTGCCAGCAGCGTCGCTAGCGGGGGGTCTGATACGCAGTATTTT.

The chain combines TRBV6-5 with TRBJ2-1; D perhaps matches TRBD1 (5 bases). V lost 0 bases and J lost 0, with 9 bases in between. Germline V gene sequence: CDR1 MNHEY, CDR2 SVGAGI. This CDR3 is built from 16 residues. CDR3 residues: CASSYSRDSSYNEQFF. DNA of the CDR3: TGTGCCAGCAGTTACTCACGTGACAGCTCCTACAATGAGCAGTTCTTC.

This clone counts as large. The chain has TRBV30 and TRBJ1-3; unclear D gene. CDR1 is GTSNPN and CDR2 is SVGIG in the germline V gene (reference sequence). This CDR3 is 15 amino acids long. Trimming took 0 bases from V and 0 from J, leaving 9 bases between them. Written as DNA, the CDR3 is TGTGCCTGGAGTGTAGGGATCAGCTCTGGAAACACCATATATTTT. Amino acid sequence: CAWSVGISSGNTIYF.

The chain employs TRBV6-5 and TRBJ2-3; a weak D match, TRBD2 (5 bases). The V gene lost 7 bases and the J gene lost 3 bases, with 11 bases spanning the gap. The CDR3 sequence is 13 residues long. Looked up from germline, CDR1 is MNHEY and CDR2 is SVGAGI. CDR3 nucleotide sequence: TGTGCCAGCACCTCCCCGGGAACAGATACGCAGTATTTT. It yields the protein CASTSPGTDTQYF.

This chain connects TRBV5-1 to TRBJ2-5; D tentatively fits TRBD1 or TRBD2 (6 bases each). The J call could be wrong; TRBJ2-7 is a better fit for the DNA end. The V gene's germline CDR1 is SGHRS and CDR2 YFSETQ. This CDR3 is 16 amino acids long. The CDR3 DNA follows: TGCGCCAGCAGCTGGGGGGACACCCCAAGTTCCTACGAGCAGTACTTC. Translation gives CASSWGDTPSSYEQYF.

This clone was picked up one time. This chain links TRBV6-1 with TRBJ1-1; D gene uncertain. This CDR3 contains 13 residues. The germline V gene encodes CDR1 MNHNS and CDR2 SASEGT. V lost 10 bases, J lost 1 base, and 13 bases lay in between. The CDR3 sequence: CATRIAANTEAFF. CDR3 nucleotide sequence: TGTGCCACTAGGATCGCCGCGAACACTGAAGCTTTCTTT.

The CDR3 is CASSLYGGGLTEAFF. In DNA form, the CDR3 reads TGTGCCAGCAGTTTATATGGGGGGGGCCTCACTGAAGCTTTCTTT. The genes are TRBV27 and TRBJ1-1; possibly TRBD1 for D (6 bases). Per germline, CDR1 MNHEY and CDR2 SMNVEV (reference sequence). Trimming removed 1 base from V and 4 bases from J, with 13 bases in between. CDR3 length: 15 amino acids.

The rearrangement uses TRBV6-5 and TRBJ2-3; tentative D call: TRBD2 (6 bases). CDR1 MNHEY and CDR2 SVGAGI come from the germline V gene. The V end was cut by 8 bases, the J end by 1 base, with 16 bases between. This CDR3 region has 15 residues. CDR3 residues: CASSFTGEGTDTQYF. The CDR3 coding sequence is TGTGCCAGCTCCTTTACGGGGGAGGGCACAGATACGCAGTATTTT.

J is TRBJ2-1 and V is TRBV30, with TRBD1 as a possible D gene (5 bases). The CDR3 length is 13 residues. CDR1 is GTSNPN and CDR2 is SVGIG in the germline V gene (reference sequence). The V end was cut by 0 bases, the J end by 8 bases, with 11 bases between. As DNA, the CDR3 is TGTGCCTGGAGTGTAGATAGGGGCGATGAGCAGTTCTTC. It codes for CAWSVDRGDEQFF.

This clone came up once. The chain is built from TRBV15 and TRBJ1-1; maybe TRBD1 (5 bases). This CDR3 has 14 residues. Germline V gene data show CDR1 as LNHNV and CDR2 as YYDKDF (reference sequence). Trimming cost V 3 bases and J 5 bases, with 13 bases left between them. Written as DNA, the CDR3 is TGTGCCACCAGCAGTAGGGGTCTGGGGACTGAAGCTTTCTTT. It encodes CATSSRGLGTEAFF.

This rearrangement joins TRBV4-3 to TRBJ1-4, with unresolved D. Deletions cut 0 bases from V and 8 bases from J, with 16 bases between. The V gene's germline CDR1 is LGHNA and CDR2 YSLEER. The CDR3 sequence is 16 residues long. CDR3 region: CASSQDTPGEGEKLFF. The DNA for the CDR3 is TGCGCCAGCAGCCAAGATACCCCCGGGGAGGGCGAAAAACTGTTTTTT.

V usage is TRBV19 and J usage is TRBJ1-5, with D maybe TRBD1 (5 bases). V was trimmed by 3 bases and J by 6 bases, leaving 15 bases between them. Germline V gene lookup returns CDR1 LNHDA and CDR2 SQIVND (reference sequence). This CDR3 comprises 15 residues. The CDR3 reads CASSIGKGFAQPQHF. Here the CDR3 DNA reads TGTGCCAGTAGTATTGGGAAGGGGTTTGCTCAGCCCCAGCATTTT.